This T cell receptor (beta chain) was documented in a study of blood T cell repertoires in COVID-19. Study background: COVID-19 samples from acute and convalescent phases originated in the United States, Italy and Spain. T cells, B-cell-depleted T cells, or PBMCs provided the cDNA or gDNA that served as material.

This CDR3 spans 14 amino acids. Trimming left V 1 base short and J 2 bases short, with 8 bases between. Germline V gene data show CDR1 as SEHNR and CDR2 as FQNEAQ (reference sequence). As handled by the study authors: Amplifying reference gene primers gave estimates of nucleated cell counts. The protocol was immunoSEQ multiplex PCR, while the TCRdb copy is restricted to in-frame clones and leaves out a portion. V and J calls and clone size follow that table, whereas D and trimming were derived from the DNA. The sample lists 240,000 or so clones, roughly four fifths occurring once. Recruited during active infection, patients (from Seattle) were subsequently followed longitudinally.

Sequencing was done on a sample of peripheral blood. The TCR originated in a woman at least 80 years old with COVID-19, enrolled during active disease. The gene calls are TRBV7-9 and TRBJ1-2; D not resolved. This chain's CDR3 is CASSLGEWNYGYTF. CDR3 in DNA: TGTGCCAGCAGCTTAGGAGAGTGGAACTATGGCTACACCTTC. The whole variable domain, filled in from reference TRBV7-9 and TRBJ1-2, reads DTGVSQNPRHKITKRGQNVTFRCDPISEHNRLYWYRQTLGQGPEFLTYFQNEAQLEKSRLLSDRFSAERPKGSFSTLEIQRTEQGDSAMYLCASSLGEWNYGYTFGSGTRLTVV.